The rows below give T cell receptor beta chains drawn from one sample of a study of shared clonotypes between healthy human individuals. TCRdb keeps only in-frame clones here, not all; method: immunoSEQ multiplex PCR. The sample carries millions of clones, 85% to 95% recorded once. Sequencing was carried out using naive CD8+ T cells sorted from blood. These receptors were collected from a man aged 18 to 30 in good health. The CDR3 runs from the conserved cysteine through the conserved F or W. A D gene is named only where the DNA matches it firmly. Clone size is shown for a subset of rows, as once, few, many or a class of expanded clone.

d_call: TRBD1; v_call: TRBV4-1; clone_size: NA; j_call: TRBJ2-7; cdr3_nt: TGCGCCAGCAGCGCCTGGGACAGAGGGATGGACGAGCAGTACTTC; cdr3_aa: CASSAWDRGMDEQYF
d_call: NA; v_call: TRBV30; clone_size: NA; j_call: TRBJ2-5; cdr3_nt: TGTGCCTGGAGTTATGAGGCCGGGGAGACCCAGTACTTC; cdr3_aa: CAWSYEAGETQYF
d_call: NA; v_call: TRBV6-1; clone_size: NA; j_call: TRBJ2-7; cdr3_nt: TGTGCCAGCAGGACCCCCGGCAGCTTCGAAGAGCAGTACTTC; cdr3_aa: CASRTPGSFEEQYF
d_call: NA; v_call: TRBV27; clone_size: NA; j_call: TRBJ1-4; cdr3_nt: TGTGCCAGCAGTTTTGGGGGATTGGCTGAAAAACTGTTTTTT; cdr3_aa: CASSFGGLAEKLFF
d_call: NA; v_call: TRBV30; clone_size: NA; j_call: TRBJ2-1; cdr3_nt: TGTGCCTGGAGACACTCCCGGTGGGGGGACCACAATGAGCAGTTCTTC; cdr3_aa: CAWRHSRWGDHNEQFF
d_call: TRBD1; v_call: TRBV18; clone_size: NA; j_call: TRBJ1-4; cdr3_nt: TGTGCCAGCTCAGCCTACAGGGGACCTAATGAAAAACTGTTTTTT; cdr3_aa: CASSAYRGPNEKLFF
d_call: NA; v_call: TRBV4-1; clone_size: once; j_call: TRBJ2-7; cdr3_nt: TGCGCCAGCAGCCAAGATGGCAGGGGTTACGAGCAGTACTTC; cdr3_aa: CASSQDGRGYEQYF
d_call: TRBD1; v_call: TRBV5-4; clone_size: NA; j_call: TRBJ2-7; cdr3_nt: TGTGCCAGCAGCTTGAGGGACAGGGAATACGAGCAGTACTTC; cdr3_aa: CASSLRDREYEQYF
d_call: NA; v_call: TRBV5-4; clone_size: NA; j_call: TRBJ1-2; cdr3_nt: TGTGCCAGCAGCTTGGCAGGGGTCGACTATGGCTACACCTTC; cdr3_aa: CASSLAGVDYGYTF
d_call: NA; v_call: TRBV6-5; clone_size: NA; j_call: TRBJ1-6; cdr3_nt: TGTGCCAGCAGTTACATGGGATTAGGGGATTCACCCCTCCACTTT; cdr3_aa: CASSYMGLGDSPLHF
d_call: TRBD1; v_call: TRBV13; clone_size: NA; j_call: TRBJ1-1; cdr3_nt: TGTGCCAGCAGCCCCGGAACGGGGACAGGGCGGCCTGAAGCTTTCTTT; cdr3_aa: CASSPGTGTGRPEAFF
d_call: NA; v_call: TRBV13; clone_size: NA; j_call: TRBJ1-1; cdr3_nt: TGTGCCAGCAGCGAGACAACGAACACTGAAGCTTTCTTT; cdr3_aa: CASSETTNTEAFF
d_call: NA; v_call: TRBV7-9; clone_size: NA; j_call: TRBJ2-2; cdr3_nt: TGTGCCAGCAGCGCTTACTTGGACCCCACCGGGGAGCTGTTTTTT; cdr3_aa: CASSAYLDPTGELFF
d_call: NA; v_call: TRBV29-1; clone_size: NA; j_call: TRBJ2-7; cdr3_nt: TGCAGCGTGCGGGGACCGAATTCCTACGAGCAGTACTTC; cdr3_aa: CSVRGPNSYEQYF